The 2 T cell receptor beta chains given below trace back to one sample, sequenced in a study of shared clonotypes between healthy human individuals. Cells designated naive CD8 were CD45RO-negative and were positively selected for CCR7, with terminally differentiated effector memory CD45RA+ cells excluded. TCRdb keeps only in-frame clones here, not all; method: immunoSEQ multiplex PCR. The sample lists 1.5 million to 2.5 million clones, around 96% occurring once. The source material was naive CD8+ T cells sorted from blood. The source is a man aged 18 to 29 in good health.

The chain is built from TRBV6-5 and TRBJ2-7, with a possible D match to TRBD2 (6 bases). The germline gives CDR1 MNHEY, CDR2 SVGAGI. Trimming took off 9 bases at V and 2 bases at J, with 14 bases between the two ends. CDR3 length: 13 amino acids. DNA of the CDR3: TGTGCCAGTCGCGCGGGAACCACCTACGAGCAGTACTTC. It codes for CASRAGTTYEQYF.

This clone was picked up one time. The V call is TRBV7-8, the J call TRBJ2-2; TRBD2 agrees at 7 bases. Germline V gives CDR1 SGHVS, CDR2 FQNEAQ. With 3 bases clipped from V and 2 bases from J, the junction kept 6 bases outside the gene matches. The CDR3 spans 16 residues. CDR3 protein: CASSLAGLPNTGELFF. The CDR3 DNA reads TGTGCCAGCAGCTTGGCGGGACTACCTAACACCGGGGAGCTGTTTTTT. The entire variable domain, with the rest obtained from reference TRBV7-8 and TRBJ2-2, is as follows: GAGVSQSPRYKVAKRGQDVALRCDPISGHVSLFWYQQALGQGPEFLTYFQNEAQLDKSGLPSDRFFAERPEGSVSTLKIQRTQQEDSAVYLCASSLAGLPNTGELFFGEGSRLTVL.